This entry is about one T cell receptor beta chain. This record belongs to a study of shared clonotypes between healthy human individuals. Per the original methods: Owing to the provision of junction-only sequences devoid of quality scores by immunoSEQ, filtering differed. Clones were read by immunoSEQ multiplex PCR, and TCRdb kept only the in-frame ones, dropping some. The V and J calls and clone size come from that table; D and trimming were worked out from the DNA. The sample consists of about 2 million clones, 85% to 95% of them appearing once. J was trimmed by 0 bases and V by 4 bases; bases with no gene match: 7. This CDR3 has 16 residues. CDR1 and CDR2 from the germline V gene are SGHDT and YYEEEE.

The sample was naive CD4+ T cells sorted from blood. The subset is: CD45RA+ positively selected. The chain links TRBV5-6 to TRBJ2-1; 7 bases line up with TRBD2. This TCR came from a man younger than 35 in good health. The CDR3, as DNA: TGTGCCAGCAGCCAACTAGCGCCAAGCTCCTACAATGAGCAGTTCTTC. Translated, it gives CASSQLAPSSYNEQFF.